The 9 T cell receptor beta chains in this list originate from one sample, sequenced in a study of blood T cell repertoires in COVID-19. The data were produced by immunoSEQ multiplex PCR, yet TCRdb's version contains in-frame clones alone and is incomplete. The sample lists around 250,000 clones; about 87% were seen once. Sequencing was performed on PBMCs or T cells enriched from blood (not recorded which). These receptors all stem from a woman between 50 and 59 years old who had recovered from COVID-19.

V gene TRBV10-3 combines with J gene TRBJ2-1, with 8 bases identical to TRBD2. J was trimmed by 8 bases and V by 7 bases; bases with no gene match: 10. The CDR3 loop spans 14 amino acids. Germline values: CDR1 ENHRY, CDR2 SYGVKD. As DNA, the CDR3 is TGTGCCATCAAGTCGCCAGCGGGAGACCATGAGCAGTTCTTC. Translating it yields CAIKSPAGDHEQFF.

The J gene is TRBJ2-3, the V gene TRBV9; TRBD1 aligns across 7 bases. There are 14 residues in the CDR3. V dropped 4 bases and J dropped 0; count of bases not matched to a gene: 2. CDR1 SGDLS and CDR2 YYNGEE come from the germline V gene. CDR3 sequence reads: CASSLQGSTDTQYF. The DNA for the CDR3 is TGTGCCAGCAGCTTACAGGGGAGCACAGATACGCAGTATTTT.

The CDR3 protein is CASRQTTGTARAFF. Here the CDR3 DNA reads TGTGCCAGCAGACAAACGACAGGCACGGCCCGAGCTTTCTTT. The gene calls are TRBV7-8 and TRBJ1-1; D is perhaps TRBD1 (6 bases). The germline V gene has CDR1 SGHVS and CDR2 FQNEAQ. V was trimmed by 6 bases and J by 10 bases, leaving 21 bases between them. This CDR3 contains 14 residues.

The chain uses TRBV6-2 or TRBV6-3 and TRBJ2-3, with 12 bases matching TRBD2. Germline V lookup: CDR1 MNHEY, CDR2 SVGEGT. The CDR3 is made up of 16 amino acids. Trimming at V came to 2 bases and at J to 8 bases, leaving 8 bases not matched to a gene. CDR3 sequence: CASSYGPSGRGVTQYF. For the CDR3, the DNA is TGTGCCAGCAGTTACGGTCCTAGCGGGAGGGGGGTTACGCAGTATTTT.

This clone was picked up one time. The rearrangement uses TRBV29-1 and TRBJ2-3, with TRBD2 matching 10 bases. The CDR3 totals 18 residues. In germline, CDR1 is SQVTM, CDR2 ANQGSEA. V gave up 2 bases and J gave up 4 bases; unmatched junction bases: 15. CDR3 in DNA: TGCAGCGTTGAACCATATACCATACTAGCGGGATATCCAGATACGCAGTATTTT. It specifies CSVEPYTILAGYPDTQYF.

The CDR3 reads CASSEALDRTYGYTF. CDR3 coding DNA: TGTGCCAGCAGTGAAGCGCTCGACAGAACCTATGGCTACACCTTC. The rearrangement uses TRBV6-1 and TRBJ1-2; D possibly corresponds to TRBD1 (5 bases). Germline V gene lookup returns CDR1 MNHNS and CDR2 SASEGT. The V gene lost 0 bases and the J gene lost 4 bases, with 12 bases spanning the gap. This CDR3 has 15 amino acids.

The V gene is TRBV9, the J gene TRBJ2-3; D is possibly TRBD2 (6 bases). The CDR3 totals 15 residues. The V gene lost 0 bases and the J gene lost 6 bases, with 14 bases spanning the gap. CDR1 is SGDLS and CDR2 is YYNGEE in the germline V gene. The CDR3: CASSVVEAGPDTQYF. CDR3 DNA: TGTGCCAGCAGCGTAGTGGAGGCGGGACCCGATACGCAGTATTTT.

The rearrangement joins TRBV5-6 to TRBJ2-7, with a possible D match to TRBD1 (6 bases). With 0 bases removed from V and 1 base from J, the gap between germline ends came to 14 bases. The CDR3 is 16 residues long. Germline CDR1 and CDR2: SGHDT and YYEEEE. The CDR3 sequence: CASSLAGQGLSYEQYF. The CDR3, as DNA: TGTGCCAGCAGCTTGGCTGGGCAGGGGTTATCCTACGAGCAGTACTTC.

The rearrangement uses TRBV6-5 and TRBJ1-1; TRBD1 agrees at 7 bases. The CDR3 contains 13 residues. The J segment lost 4 bases and the V segment lost 6 bases, leaving 5 bases of the junction unmatched. CDR1 MNHEY and CDR2 SVGAGI come from the germline V gene. Written as DNA, the CDR3 is TGTGCCAGCAGAAAGACAGGGAGCACTGAAGCTTTCTTT. Translated: CASRKTGSTEAFF.